Below, 5 T cell receptor beta chains from the same sample are listed, as sequenced in a study of blood T cell repertoires in COVID-19. Sequenced by immunoSEQ multiplex PCR; TCRdb stores in-frame clones only, minus some. In the table there are about 240,000 clones, about four fifths of which are singletons. Sequencing used PBMCs or T cells enriched from blood (not recorded which). The source is a woman aged 40 to 55 who had been exposed to COVID-19.

The chain employs TRBV19 and TRBJ1-4; no reliable D call. V was trimmed by 3 bases and J by 0 bases, leaving 8 bases between them. Germline-derived CDR1 and CDR2 are LNHDA and SQIVND (reference sequence). The CDR3 runs 15 residues. DNA for the CDR3: TGTGCCAGTAGTATGGGAGTTGCAACTAATGAAAAACTGTTTTTT. Its translation: CASSMGVATNEKLFF.

The gene calls are TRBV6-5 and TRBJ2-3; D remains ambiguous. This CDR3 spans 14 amino acids. CDR1 is MNHEY and CDR2 is SVGAGI in the germline V gene. V was clipped by 2 bases and J by 4 bases, with 10 bases between them. The CDR3 region is CASSYGELSDTQYF. As DNA, the CDR3 is TGTGCCAGCAGTTACGGAGAACTCTCAGATACGCAGTATTTT.

CDR3 residues: CASSHSPVAGGKEQYF. DNA of the CDR3: TGTGCCAGCAGCCACTCCCCGGTAGCGGGGGGTAAGGAGCAGTACTTC. The chain has TRBV11-2 and TRBJ2-7, with 10 bases that match TRBD2. This CDR3 is 16 amino acids long. Per the germline V gene, CDR1 is SGHAT and CDR2 is FQNNGV. Trimming took 5 bases from V and 7 from J; bases not matched to a gene: 14.

The rearrangement uses TRBV28 and TRBJ1-5; 7 bases match TRBD1. Germline trimming cut 8 bases from V and 7 bases from J; bases unmatched to any gene: 11. This CDR3 has 14 amino acids. Germline V lookup: CDR1 MDHEN, CDR2 SYDVKM. The CDR3 loop reads CASRTGAPGQPQHF. CDR3 DNA sequence: TGTGCCAGCCGGACAGGAGCCCCTGGGCAGCCCCAGCATTTT.

This chain uses TRBV19 with TRBJ1-2, with D perhaps TRBD1 (6 bases). The CDR3 contains 18 residues. V lost 2 bases, J lost 4 bases, and 23 bases lay in between. The germline gives CDR1 LNHDA, CDR2 SQIVND (reference sequence). The CDR3 DNA sequence: TGTGCCAGTAGTATATTGAGGACAGACTGGGTCAATTTCTATGGCTACACCTTC. Its translation is CASSILRTDWVNFYGYTF.